This TCR beta chain was found in a study of CD8 T cells in Susac syndrome. The RNA, about 0.5 to 1 ug, was put through reverse transcription using random hexamers. Each CDR3 protein is one row after TCRdb ran MiXCR on the immunoSEQ multiplex PCR reads. The profile shows about 140,000 distinct CDR3 sequences, 95% of them singletons. V gave up 4 bases and J gave up 4 bases, with 20 bases separating them. CDR3 length: 16 amino acids. Looked up from germline, CDR1 is SGDLS and CDR2 is YYNGEE. The rearrangement uses TRBV9 and TRBJ1-2; D remains ambiguous. This receptor was identified in a human donor with Susac syndrome. The specimen sequenced was CD4+ T cells from PBMCs. The CDR3 nucleotides read TGTGCCAGCAGCCCCACGGAGGGCCTTGGCCCCTATGGCTACACCTTC. This codes for CASSPTEGLGPYGYTF. Full variable domain (rest looked up from reference TRBV9 and TRBJ1-2): DSGVTQTPKHLITATGQRVTLRCSPRSGDLSVYWYQQSLDQGLQFLIQYYNGEERAKGNILERFSAQQFPDLHSELNLSSLELGDSALYFCASSPTEGLGPYGYTFGSGTRLTVV.